This T cell receptor beta chain was documented in a study of cytomegalovirus exposure and HLA in healthy donors (TCRdb year 2017). As for the study more broadly: According to an earlier analysis of around 600 of the donors, some 180 million T cells yielded roughly 110 million unique TCR beta sequences and about 300 Gb of sequence data. About 300 gigabases of sequencing data and roughly 90 million unique TCR sequences were included in an early release covering around 600 HLA-typed donors. Among the roughly 400 genotyped donors, about 83% belonged to the genetic ancestry cluster associated with self-reported Caucasian donors. The study aimed to test whether signatures of past pathogen exposure could be identified by cataloging public T cell receptors. Using immunosequencing, the study profiled T cell repertoires from 666 subjects and related those repertoires to cytomegalovirus serostatus. In addition to the first cohort of approximately 670 subjects, a separate validation cohort of approximately 130 different subjects was used. To predict cytomegalovirus infection status, the study brought together high-throughput TCR immunosequencing, statistical association of individual TCRs with disease status, and machine learning. A later analysis re-examined previously published TCR beta repertoires from more than 550 donors and added high-resolution HLA genotyping to investigate patterns of TCR occurrence. In the later analysis, no new phenotypic data were used to find candidate immune exposures; instead, reliance was placed on TCR beta sequences and their occurrence across donors. An earlier analysis of more than 450 of the donors used high-throughput TCR beta sequencing to judge whether each TCR beta V gene segment behaved as functional or pseudogenic. Donor age, sex, ethnicity and CMV serostatus were compiled together with the repertoire data. Genome-wide SNP genotypes for about 60% of the 666 donors were used in a later genetic analysis, which treated that subset as a discovery cohort. Every repertoire in the discovery cohort had been generated on one and the same sequencing platform. HLA typing included class I and class II loci at four-digit resolution. Typing coverage varied by locus: 629-630 donors for A, B, C, DRB1 and DQB1; about 520 for DQA1; 606 for DPA1; approximately 470 for DPB1. Roughly 5 DR-DQ haplotypes were handled as single units for association and clustering because linkage in the cohort was strong. Among roughly 400 genotyped donors of the cohort, an average of approximately 240,000 unique TCR beta nucleotide sequences were sequenced per donor, approximately 20% of them non-productive. Results the study describes overall, beyond this receptor: The sequencing pipeline was judged likely to have produced a cluster of highly shared sequence variants as a technical artifact. While some public TCRs were present in many individuals, most TCR sequences turned up only very rarely across donors. Only TCR beta chains were sequenced in this cohort, and the absence of alpha or paired-chain data limited detectable features. The authors suggested that the approach could potentially be extended to other disease states and immunological phenotypes. According to a later genetic analysis, donors in an Asian-associated ancestry cluster had fewer N-insertions in productive TCRs than the roughly 670-donor mean. Immune exposure information for the cohort was limited to CMV serostatus. Because HLA typing was missing for some donors at each locus, association tests included only the typed subset. Sequencing depth was assumed to be roughly uniform across donors in the presence/absence analyses, though that assumption may not hold. According to a later analysis, TCR association rates differed among HLA loci, with DRB1 alleles showing the most associated TCRs and HLA-C alleles showing the fewest. A later analysis reported that several top co-occurrence clusters appeared linked to parvovirus B19, influenza, CMV and Epstein-Barr virus. The classifier was reported to diagnose cytomegalovirus status with high specificity and sensitivity in both the original cohort and the validation cohort. In a later genetic analysis, a missense DCLRE1C variant was associated with V-gene and J-gene trimming of TCR beta chains, and the association was replicated in an independent cohort. In a later analysis, most CMV-associated TCR beta chains were found to appear HLA-restricted, with HLA associations seemingly driven largely by CMV exposure. When HLA alleles, especially DR and DQ, strongly co-occurred, TCR associations were difficult to assign to individual alleles. Some IMGT-functional V segments, including TRBV6-2 and TRBV6-3, could not be told apart with the 87-base-pair reads, so those segments were excluded. Compared with equally common non-associated chains, HLA-associated TCR beta chains in a later analysis were more clonally expanded and had lower generation probabilities. A few of the identified cytomegalovirus-associated TCR beta chains were confirmed in vitro to be specific for cytomegalovirus antigens. About 17 rarely observed V segments, including chromosome 9 orphons, were excluded from the earlier analysis of a few hundred of the donors because counts were too low. A further reported finding was that TCR beta sequences accurately predicted the HLA-A and HLA-B alleles for most subjects in the first cohort. A later analysis associated about 17,000 TCR beta sequences with specific HLA alleles at a false discovery rate of 0.05. In an earlier analysis of 587 of the donors, most TCR beta V segments were observed in productive rearrangements about 90% or about 30% of the time, broadly matching IMGT annotations. In the study, about 150 TCR beta chains were listed as associated with cytomegalovirus. Correlated functional status among segregating V segments might reflect linkage disequilibrium, but an unknown experimental factor could not be ruled out.

The cohort was made up of about 670 healthy bone marrow donors. Cohort members were all nominally healthy when sampled, although unrecorded immune exposures were likely present. The donor tested CMV seronegative and was one of the 352 seronegative cohort members. A peripheral blood sample was collected from each donor, and TCR beta sequencing was performed on peripheral blood mononuclear cells. Genomic DNA extraction from the blood cell samples was performed with the Qiagen DNeasy Blood Extraction Kit. The library came from the immunoSEQ multiplex PCR assay. For the multiplex PCR, a mixture combining 60 forward primers for TCR Vbeta segments and 13 reverse primers for TCR Jbeta segments was used. The CDR3 region of rearranged TCR beta genes was amplified from genomic DNA by a multiplex PCR assay. On the Illumina HiSeq System, the amplified TCR beta libraries were sequenced as 87-base-pair reads. In the original analysis: In a later analysis, some 80 million unique TCR beta chains were counted across the roughly 610 repertoires, and roughly 10 million of these chains were shared by at least two donors. Raw reads were error-corrected and collapsed into unique sequences with a nearest-neighbor algorithm that merged closely related sequences to remove PCR and sequencing errors. V, D and J gene segments were assigned by aligning CDR3 sequences to IMGT reference sequences. For a sequence to be retained, a match of at least six nucleotides was required to both a V gene segment and a J gene segment. A rearrangement counted as productive if the CDR3 had no stop codons and remained in frame with V and J, and every other rearrangement counted as non-productive. Following IMGT convention, CDR3 was defined as the stretch from the second conserved V-encoded cysteine to the conserved J-encoded phenylalanine. In an earlier analysis of around 640 of the donors, sequences lacking an unambiguous match to a single V gene segment were excluded. In an earlier analysis of 587 of the donors, V segments were called functional above 56.7% productive rearrangements and were called segregating when the between-donor standard deviation exceeded 5%. To diagnose cytomegalovirus status from the catalog of TCR beta chain sequences, a statistical classification framework was built. In a later analysis, TCR nucleotide sequences were compared against IMGT/GENE-DB human TR gene sequences so that V and J genes could be assigned. The TCRdist pipeline was used in a later analysis to assign CDR3 sequences and most-parsimonious VDJ recombination scenarios. In a later analysis, each TCR beta chain was defined by its CDR3 amino acid sequence together with its V-gene family, and reads lacking a unique V-gene family were excluded. To address suspected cross-contamination and a sequencing artifact, a later analysis removed approximately 600 highly shared, low-generation-probability nucleotide sequences. A later analysis calculated a clonal expansion index for each public chain from normalized within-repertoire ranks of inferred template counts. In a later analysis, generation probabilities were computed using a VDJ recombination model fitted to out-of-frame rearrangements, and the results were checked against IGoR. In a later analysis, hypergeometric tests were used to score TCR-TCR, TCR-HLA and TCR-CMV co-occurrence, with a repertoire-size bias correction applied to TCR pairs. To estimate false discovery rates, a later analysis permuted the HLA or CMV assignments 20 times. A later analysis grouped co-occurring TCRs with DBSCAN, adding TCRdist sequence similarity when clustering within HLA-allele-positive subsets. Repertoires with fewer than 30,000 or more than 120,000 public chains were left out of co-occurrence clustering, as were a handful of repertoires with anomalous nucleotide sharing. TCRdb took over this immuneACCESS table, retaining in-frame rearrangements with V and J assigned. Such tables are incomplete; in checked studies, under half of the missing clones stem from an unresolved V gene, and the remainder is unexplained. V, J and clone size are those of that table, while D and trimming were read from the DNA. The sample records 100,000 to 150,000 clones, around 8.5% of which are singletons. The ten largest clones capture 4.5% to 5.5% of the sample.

On this clone: The antigen it recognizes is unknown. Within one base of it there is no much larger clone, and no base qualities were kept.

The CDR3 contains 15 residues, cysteine and phenylalanine counted. Only the CDR3 part of the read is kept: 45 bases, read in frame from the first base. The germline V gene (reference sequence) provides CDR1 LNHDA and CDR2 SQIVND. V drops 4 bases and J drops 1 base, leaving 13 bases in between. Recombination connected TRBV19 to TRBJ2-5; the D gene is perhaps TRBD2, from 5 matching bases. This TCR was recovered from a man aged 40-49 years in good health and CMV-seronegative. Material: PBMCs. The CDR3 amino acid sequence is: CASSNTRGSQETQYF. The DNA sequence is as follows: TGTGCCAGTAGTAACACTAGAGGTAGCCAAGAGACCCAGTACTTC.